This is a list of T cell receptor beta chains from one sample in a study of graft-versus-host responses after intestinal transplantation. Sequencing was performed with immunoSEQ multiplex PCR; in TCRdb, only in-frame clones are kept and a portion is missing. The sample has tens of thousands of clones, approximately 93% seen once. Antigens of these TCRs are unknown. Sequencing was performed on unstimulated CD4+ T cells sorted from spleen or lymph node cells, taken before transplant. These receptors were taken from a human donor who was the organ donor for an intestinal transplant. Both conserved end residues are part of each CDR3. D genes are given only for firm matches. Not every row has a clone size; where given, it reads once, few, many or a size class.

J gene,clone size,D gene,V gene,CDR3 DNA,CDR3 protein
TRBJ2-7,NA,TRBD1,TRBV6-1,TGTGCCAGCAGCGCCCGAGACAGGGCATACGAGCAGTACTTC,CASSARDRAYEQYF
TRBJ1-1,NA,NA,TRBV7-9,TGTGCCAGCAGCGATACCAAAACAGGGAGGAACACTGAAGCTTTCTTT,CASSDTKTGRNTEAFF
TRBJ1-2,NA,NA,TRBV10-3,TGTGCCATCAGTGGAACAGGTGTGGACTATGGCTACACCTTC,CAISGTGVDYGYTF
TRBJ1-2,NA,NA,TRBV7-2,TGTGCCAGCAGCTTAGAAGGCAGGACAAACTATGGCTACACCTTC,CASSLEGRTNYGYTF
TRBJ2-1,NA,NA,TRBV30,TGTGCCTGGAGTCGGGCGGGGTCCTACAATGAGCAGTTCTTC,CAWSRAGSYNEQFF
TRBJ2-1,NA,NA,TRBV15,TGTGCCACCAGCAGAGAAGGGGTTGAGCAGTTCTTC,CATSREGVEQFF
TRBJ1-1,NA,TRBD1,TRBV11-3,TGTGCCAGCAGCTTAGGCGACAGGGGCGCGGTGGACACTGAAGCTTTCTTT,CASSLGDRGAVDTEAFF
TRBJ1-3,once,NA,TRBV5-4,TGTGCCAGCAGCTTGCGGGGGTTCTCTGGAAACACCATATATTTT,CASSLRGFSGNTIYF
TRBJ2-5,NA,TRBD2,TRBV5-1,TGCGCCAGCAGACTAGCGGGGTACCAAGAGACCCAGTACTTC,CASRLAGYQETQYF
TRBJ2-7,NA,TRBD1,TRBV5-8,TGTGCCAGCATCCTACCGGGACAGGGCTCCTACGAGCAGTACTTC,CASILPGQGSYEQYF
TRBJ2-2,NA,TRBD2,TRBV5-1,TGCGCCAGCAGTTCTCTAGCGGGGACCGGGGAGCTGTTTTTT,CASSSLAGTGELFF
TRBJ1-6,NA,NA,TRBV6-9,TGTGCCAGCAGTTACGAGGGGGTAGGGTCACCCCTCCACTTT,CASSYEGVGSPLHF
TRBJ1-6,NA,NA,TRBV7-2,TGTGCCAGCAGCTTCCAGGGGAAGGAAGGGTCACCCCTCCACTTT,CASSFQGKEGSPLHF
TRBJ1-5,NA,NA,TRBV11-2,TGTGCCAGCAGCCGACACCGCAATCAGCCCCAGCATTTT,CASSRHRNQPQHF
TRBJ2-3,NA,NA,TRBV4-2,TGTGCCAGCAGCCGGGAGGAAAGCTACACAGATACGCAGTATTTT,CASSREESYTDTQYF
TRBJ2-7,NA,NA,TRBV6-5,TGTGCCAGCATACCGGGCGGATCCTACGAGCAGTACTTC,CASIPGGSYEQYF
TRBJ1-5,NA,TRBD1,TRBV6-6,TGTGCCAGCAGTTACGGGACAGGCTATAGCAATCAGCCCCAGCATTTT,CASSYGTGYSNQPQHF
TRBJ2-3,NA,TRBD2,TRBV5-1,TGCGCCAGCAGCTTCCGGGAGGGCACAGATACGCAGTATTTT,CASSFREGTDTQYF
TRBJ1-1,NA,NA,TRBV14,TGTGCCAGCAGCCTAAGCGGGACAAAAGCTTTCTTT,CASSLSGTKAFF
TRBJ2-7,NA,NA,TRBV11-3,TGTGCCAGCAGATATACAGGGGGAGGGGAGCAGTACTTC,CASRYTGGGEQYF
TRBJ1-4,NA,NA,TRBV27,TGTGCCAGCAGTTTAAACGGGGGGGGCACTAATGAAAAACTGTTTTTT,CASSLNGGGTNEKLFF
TRBJ1-2,NA,NA,TRBV20-1,TGCAGTGGAGGGGACGGCTACACCTTC,CSGGDGYTF
TRBJ2-7,NA,TRBD1,TRBV29-1,TGCAGCGTTGGCCACCGGACAGGGGATGTTAACTTC,CSVGHRTGDVNF
TRBJ2-7,NA,TRBD2,TRBV6-1,TGTGCCAGCAGTGATCGGGGGGGATACGAGCAGTACTTC,CASSDRGGYEQYF
TRBJ1-6,NA,NA,TRBV11-2,TGTGCCAGCAGCCCATTATACCTAAGCTCCTATAATTCACCCCTCCACTTT,CASSPLYLSSYNSPLHF
TRBJ1-1,once,TRBD1,TRBV5-1,TGCGCCAGCAGCGGAACAGGGGACACTGAAGCTTTCTTT,CASSGTGDTEAFF
TRBJ1-1,NA,NA,TRBV7-9,TGTGCCAGCAGCTTAAGCCAGCTTAACACTGAAGCTTTCTTT,CASSLSQLNTEAFF
TRBJ2-1,once,NA,TRBV28,TGTGCCAGCAGTTTGAACCGGGGGTCCTACAATGAGCAGTTCTTC,CASSLNRGSYNEQFF
TRBJ1-2,NA,TRBD1,TRBV5-6,TGTGCCAGCAGCCCCCGGGACAGGGACGCAGGGGGCTACACCTTC,CASSPRDRDAGGYTF
TRBJ2-2,NA,NA,TRBV7-9,TGTGCCAGCAGCCCCGGACAGCGTAACACCGGGGAGCTGTTTTTT,CASSPGQRNTGELFF
TRBJ1-3,once,NA,TRBV9,TGTGCCAGCAGCAACCTGGACCCTACGGGAAACACCATATATTTT,CASSNLDPTGNTIYF
TRBJ2-2,once,TRBD2,TRBV5-1,TGCGCCAGCAGCTTGGCGGGGGGTTACACCGGGGAGCTGTTTTTT,CASSLAGGYTGELFF
TRBJ1-2,NA,TRBD1,TRBV5-4,TGTGCCAGCAGCCACTGGGACAGGATAGGCTATGGCTACACCTTC,CASSHWDRIGYGYTF
TRBJ2-5,NA,NA,TRBV9,TGTGCCAGCAGCGTATCCGGGGAAGAGACCCAGTACTTC,CASSVSGEETQYF
TRBJ1-3,NA,NA,TRBV14,TGTGCCAGCAGCCTCTGGGGTTCTGGAAACACCATATATTTT,CASSLWGSGNTIYF
TRBJ1-2,NA,TRBD1,TRBV6-6,TGTGCCAGCAGTAGGGACAGGGGCTATGGCTACACCTTC,CASSRDRGYGYTF
TRBJ1-3,few,NA,TRBV9,TGTGCCAGCAGCGCCCGACAGGGAAACACCATATATTTT,CASSARQGNTIYF
TRBJ1-1,once,TRBD1,TRBV5-1,TGCGCCAGCAGCTTGACAGGGGAAGAATGGAGTGAAGCTTTCTTT,CASSLTGEEWSEAFF
TRBJ2-3,NA,NA,TRBV6-6,TGTGCCAGCAGTTATGTTGTGGGACGGCCCACAGATACGCAGTATTTT,CASSYVVGRPTDTQYF
TRBJ2-7,NA,NA,TRBV7-9,TGTGCCAGCAGCTTAGCGCTCTACGAGCAGTACTTC,CASSLALYEQYF
TRBJ2-1,NA,NA,TRBV7-8,TGTGCCAGCAGCACGGACACCTACAATGAGCAGTTCTTC,CASSTDTYNEQFF
TRBJ1-2,NA,NA,TRBV6-6,TGTGCCAGCAGCCCAGGGACGGCTCTATATGGCTACACCTTC,CASSPGTALYGYTF
TRBJ2-7,NA,NA,TRBV5-4,TGTGCCAGCAGCTCCGGACCCTTACAGGGGGGGGGCTACGAGCAGTACTTC,CASSSGPLQGGGYEQYF
TRBJ1-2,NA,TRBD1,TRBV7-2,TGTGCCAGCAGCTTAGCGTCGAAGGGACAGTTAGGAGGCTACACCTTC,CASSLASKGQLGGYTF
TRBJ2-7,NA,TRBD2,TRBV7-2,TGTGCCAGCAGCTTAGAGGCTAGCGGGGTCCCGGGAGGGGAGCAGTACTTC,CASSLEASGVPGGEQYF
TRBJ1-3,NA,NA,TRBV2,TGTGCCAGCAAAGGGGTGGGAGGAAACACCATATATTTT,CASKGVGGNTIYF
TRBJ2-2,NA,NA,TRBV19,TGTGCCAGTAGTATAGGGGAGGACACCGGGGAGCTGTTTTTT,CASSIGEDTGELFF
TRBJ2-3,NA,NA,TRBV5-1,TGCGCCAGCAGCTTGGAAGCAGCCGCTCATACGCAGTATTTT,CASSLEAAAHTQYF
TRBJ2-6,NA,NA,TRBV5-4,TGTGCCAGCGGTTGGGGGCAGATGCTCTCTGGGGCCAACGTCCTGACTTTC,CASGWGQMLSGANVLTF
TRBJ2-1,NA,NA,TRBV6-1,TGTGCCAGCAGTACAGGGCAATCCTACAATGAGCAGTTCTTC,CASSTGQSYNEQFF